The 17 T cell receptor beta chains in this list originate from one sample, sequenced in a study of T cells in Graves' hyperthyroidism and ophthalmopathy. The TCR beta CDR3 regions underwent amplification using RNA transcripts as the source. The HTBI primer set was used in a first-round RT-PCR of the TCR CDR3. TCRdb processed the multiplex PCR reads anew with MiXCR; each CDR3 protein has one entry. The repertoire holds fewer than 450,000 distinct CDR3 sequences, with approximately 18% as singletons. Sequenced input: blood. These receptors were collected from a woman in her 30s with Graves' hyperthyroidism that later progressed to Graves' ophthalmopathy.

The chain uses TRBV28 and TRBJ2-2; D unresolved. The CDR3 has 13 amino acids. CDR1 is MDHEN and CDR2 is SYDVKM in the germline V gene. Between the trimmed V and J ends, which lost 6 bases and 4 bases, there was a span of 9 bases. CDR3 amino acids: CASRLEVTGELFF. The CDR3 nucleotides read TGTGCCAGCAGGCTCGAGGTCACCGGGGAGCTGTTTTTT.

This clonotype showed up just a few times. The CDR3 protein is CAWSDRGSSTETQYF. In DNA, the CDR3 is TGTGCCTGGAGCGACAGGGGATCTAGTACAGAGACCCAGTACTTC. V is TRBV30 and J is TRBJ2-5, with 8 bases aligning to TRBD1. CDR1 and CDR2 (germline): GTSNPN, SVGIG (reference sequence). This CDR3 spans 15 amino acids. With 3 bases clipped from V and 4 bases from J, the junction kept 10 bases outside the gene matches.

This clonotype has at least ten counts. The rearrangement links TRBV18 to TRBJ2-3, with TRBD2 as a possible D gene (6 bases). Germline V lookup: CDR1 KGHSH, CDR2 LQKENI. The CDR3 consists of 18 residues. The germline V and J ends were trimmed by 6 bases and 4 bases, with 26 bases remaining between them. CDR3 protein: CASSGLQGSWHMSDTQYF. Written as DNA, the CDR3 is TGTGCCAGCTCGGGACTTCAGGGATCTTGGCATATGTCAGATACGCAGTATTTT.

This clonotype was observed many times. In DNA form, the CDR3 reads TGTGCCATCAGCCAACTAGCGGGAGGAGCAGATACGCAGTATTTT. Amino acid sequence: CAISQLAGGADTQYF. The V and J genes are TRBV10-3 and TRBJ2-3; TRBD2 aligns across 12 bases. Germline CDR1 reads ENHRY; CDR2 reads SYGVKD. CDR3 length: 15 residues. J gave up 4 bases and V 6 bases, and 5 bases lay outside the gene matches.

About this clonotype: A single base separates this from a much larger clone, so it may be a read error. V usage is TRBV4-1 and J usage is TRBJ1-2; D might be TRBD1 (5 bases). The CDR3 is made up of 16 amino acids. Germline CDR1 reads MGHRA; CDR2 reads YSYEKL. In nucleotides, the CDR3 is TGCGCCAGCAGCCAACATGGGCCGACAGACGTCTATGGCTACATCTTC. It is translated as CASSQHGPTDVYGYIF.

This clonotype has a count of ten or more. The V gene is TRBV24-1, the J gene TRBJ2-3; 10 bases line up with TRBD2. The germline CDR1 and CDR2 sequences are KGHDR and SFDVKD. CDR3 length equals 15 residues. V lost 6 bases and J lost 2; bases outside the gene matches: 4. The CDR3 DNA is TGTGCCACCAGTAAGCGGGAGGGGACCACAGATACGCAGTATTTT. Protein sequence: CATSKREGTTDTQYF.

This clonotype was observed many times. The gene calls are TRBV28 and TRBJ1-1; the D gene is possibly TRBD1 (6 bases). With 5 bases removed from V and 1 base from J, the gap between germline ends came to 11 bases. The CDR3 runs to 14 residues. Germline V gene sequence: CDR1 MDHEN, CDR2 SYDVKM. DNA for the CDR3: TGTGCCAGCAGTCCCCCGACAGGGAACACTGAAGCTTTCTTT. Encoded protein: CASSPPTGNTEAFF.

This clonotype was seen many times. J is TRBJ1-6 and V is TRBV2, with 9 nucleotides matching TRBD1. This CDR3 contains 15 residues. V was clipped by 6 bases and J by 5 bases; unmatched bases: 5. Germline V gene data show CDR1 as SNHLY and CDR2 as FYNNEI. CDR3 sequence reads: CASRGRTGDNSPLHF. The CDR3 DNA sequence: TGTGCCAGCAGAGGGCGGACAGGGGATAATTCACCCCTCCACTTT. Full variable domain (missing parts from reference TRBV2 and TRBJ1-6): EPEVTQTPSHQVTQMGQEVILRCVPISNHLYFYWYRQILGQKVEFLVSFYNNEISEKSEIFDDQFSVERPDGSNFTLKIRSTKLEDSAMYFCASRGRTGDNSPLHFGNGTRLTVT.

This clonotype showed up many times. The J gene is TRBJ1-5, the V gene TRBV6-5; D is ambiguous. The germline gives CDR1 MNHEY, CDR2 SVGAGI. Trimming removed 2 bases at V and 0 bases at J, with 8 bases between. The CDR3 covers 15 residues. CDR3: CASSYGRISNQPQHF. CDR3 coding DNA: TGTGCCAGCAGTTACGGCAGGATTAGCAATCAGCCCCAGCATTTT.

This clonotype came up a few times. The chain uses TRBV5-1 and TRBJ2-1, with 9 bases matching TRBD2. The CDR3 is 18 amino acids. With V trimmed by 0 bases and J by 5 bases, 12 bases remained unmatched. The V gene's germline CDR1 is SGHRS and CDR2 YFSETQ. The CDR3 reads CASSLAGSGSVGHNEQFF. The CDR3 DNA is TGCGCCAGCAGCTTGGCAGGTAGCGGGAGTGTCGGTCACAATGAGCAGTTCTTC.

This sequence joins TRBV5-1 and TRBJ1-1; TRBD1 might be the D (6 bases). This CDR3 is 15 amino acids long. V lost 2 bases to trimming and J lost 3 bases, with 14 bases between them. The germline V gene encodes CDR1 SGHRS and CDR2 YFSETQ. The CDR3 spells CASSLPRGSDTEAFF. In DNA form, the CDR3 reads TGCGCCAGCAGCTTACCCAGGGGAAGTGACACTGAAGCTTTCTTT.

There are many counts of this clonotype. The V gene is TRBV18, the J gene TRBJ2-5, with unresolved D. V was pared by 5 bases and J by 5 bases, with 18 bases between. In germline, CDR1 is KGHSH, CDR2 LQKENI. The CDR3 has 15 residues. CDR3 sequence reads: CASSATDRVGETQYF. The DNA of the CDR3 is TGTGCCAGCTCAGCAACGGACCGGGTCGGGGAGACCCAGTACTTC.

This sequence joins TRBV15 and TRBJ2-4; D not certain. The CDR3 length is 14 residues. Germline values: CDR1 LNHNV, CDR2 YYDKDF (reference sequence). V lost 1 base, J lost 8 bases, and 12 bases lay in between. The CDR3 here is CATSRGQAADIQYF. In DNA, the CDR3 is TGTGCCACCAGCAGAGGTCAGGCTGCAGACATTCAGTACTTC.

This clonotype was seen repeatedly, ten times or more. This chain connects TRBV27 to TRBJ2-7; perhaps TRBD1 as D (5 bases). V was shortened by 1 base and J by 2 bases, with 9 bases between the two germline ends. The CDR3 has 14 residues. Per the germline V gene, CDR1 is MNHEY and CDR2 is SMNVEV (reference sequence). This CDR3 is CASSLWGNAYEQYF. CDR3 coding DNA: TGTGCCAGCAGTTTATGGGGCAATGCCTACGAGCAGTACTTC.

This clonotype was counted ten times or more. The V and J genes are TRBV30 and TRBJ1-2; weak D call: TRBD1 (5 bases). Trimming removed 5 bases from V and 4 bases from J, with 11 bases in between. Germline CDR1 and CDR2: GTSNPN and SVGIG (reference sequence). The CDR3 covers 12 residues. CDR3 protein: CAWGHEPYGYTF. DNA for the CDR3: TGTGCCTGGGGACATGAACCCTATGGCTACACCTTC.

This clonotype was seen only a few times. The chain has TRBV11-3 and TRBJ2-7; D not resolved. V gave up 3 bases and J gave up 2 bases, with 11 bases separating them. This CDR3 is built from 14 residues. Germline V gene lookup returns CDR1 SGHNT and CDR2 YENEEA. CDR3 DNA: TGTGCCAGCAGCTTTGGATCGCAACCCTACGAGCAGTACTTC. Its protein product is CASSFGSQPYEQYF.

This clonotype was seen at least ten times. The chain joins TRBV28 to TRBJ2-3; 10 positions match TRBD2. The V gene end was trimmed by 3 bases and the J gene end by 4 bases; junction bases not matched to a gene: 4. The CDR3 has 15 amino acids. Germline lookup yields CDR1 MDHEN and CDR2 SYDVKM. The CDR3 loop is CASSFAGTSADTQYF. In nucleotides, the CDR3 is TGTGCCAGCAGTTTTGCTGGGACTAGCGCAGATACGCAGTATTTT.